The source of this T cell receptor (beta chain) is a study of CXCR3-negative and CXCR3-positive naive CD8 T cells. Study results and caveats: More hydrophobic TRB CDR3s were found in CXCR3-positive naive cells than in CXCR3-negative naive cells. TRB CDR3 properties were used to infer TCR strength, and surface CD5 was comparable between naive subsets.

UMI labels and 5' RACE were used to prepare the TRB cDNA libraries. TCRdb derives one entry per CDR3 protein from the 5' RACE reads, leaving out DNA. Recorded for this sample: more than 100,000 distinct CDR3 sequences. Remarks on this clonotype: Its antigen is not identified.

Naive CD8+ T cells showed CD45RO-CCR7+CD27+CD95-. CDR1 and CDR2 from the germline V gene are SGHDN and FVKESK. This CDR3 is built from 18 residues. The V gene is TRBV14, the J gene TRBJ2-7; with no DNA, the TCRdb D assignment of TRBD1 cannot be verified. The clonotype comes from a human donor in good health. Some clones in this sample may be carry-over from other donors' samples. The sample was naive CXCR3+ CD8+ T cells from blood. The sample's subset: CD45RO-CCR7+CD27+CD95- naive CD8+ T cells expressing CXCR3 (TNR3+). This CDR3 reads CASSQDWTGTGMGYEQYF. Looking up the rest from reference TRBV14 and TRBJ2-7 gives the full variable domain: EAGVTQFPSHSVIEKGQTVTLRCDPISGHDNLYWYRRVMGKEIKFLLHFVKESKQDESGMPNNRFLAERTGGTYSTLKVQPAELEDSGVYFCASSQDWTGTGMGYEQYFGPGTRLTVT.